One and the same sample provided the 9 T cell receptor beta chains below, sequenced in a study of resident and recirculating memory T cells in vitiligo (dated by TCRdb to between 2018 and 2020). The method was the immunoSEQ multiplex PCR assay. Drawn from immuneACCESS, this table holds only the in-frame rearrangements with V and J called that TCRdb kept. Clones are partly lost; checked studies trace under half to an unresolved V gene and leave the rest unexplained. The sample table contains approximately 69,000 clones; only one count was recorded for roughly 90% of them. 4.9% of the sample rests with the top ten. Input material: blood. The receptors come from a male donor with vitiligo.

CDR3 in DNA: TGCGCCAGCAGCCAAGATTGGACGGGAACCGGGGAGCTGTTTTTT. This translates into CASSQDWTGTGELFF. This chain connects TRBV4-3 to TRBJ2-2; possibly TRBD2 for D (5 bases). V lost 0 bases and J 5 bases, leaving 10 bases between the germline ends. This CDR3 is 15 amino acids long. Per the germline V gene, CDR1 is LGHNA and CDR2 is YSLEER.

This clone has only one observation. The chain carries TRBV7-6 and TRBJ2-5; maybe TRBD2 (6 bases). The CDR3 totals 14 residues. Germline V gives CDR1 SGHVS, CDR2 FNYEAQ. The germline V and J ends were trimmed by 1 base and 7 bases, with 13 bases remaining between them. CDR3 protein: CASSLVPSSGTQYF. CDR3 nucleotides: TGTGCCAGCAGCTTAGTTCCTAGTAGCGGGACCCAGTACTTC. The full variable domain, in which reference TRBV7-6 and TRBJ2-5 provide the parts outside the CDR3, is GAGVSQSPRYKVTKRGQDVALRCDPISGHVSLYWYRQALGQGPEFLTYFNYEAQQDKSGLPNDRFSAERPEGSISTLTIQRTEQRDSAMYRCASSLVPSSGTQYFGPGTRLLVL.

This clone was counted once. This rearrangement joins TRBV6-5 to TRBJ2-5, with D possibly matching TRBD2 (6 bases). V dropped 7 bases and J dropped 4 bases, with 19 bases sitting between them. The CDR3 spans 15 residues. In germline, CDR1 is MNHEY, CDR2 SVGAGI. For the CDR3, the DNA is TGTGCCAGCACCACAGCTAACGGGGGATCAGAGACCCAGTACTTC. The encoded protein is CASTTANGGSETQYF.

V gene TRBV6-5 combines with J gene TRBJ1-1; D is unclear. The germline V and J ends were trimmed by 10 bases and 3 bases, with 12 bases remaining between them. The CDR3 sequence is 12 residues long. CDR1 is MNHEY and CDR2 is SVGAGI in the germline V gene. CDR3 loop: CATLSPDTEAFF. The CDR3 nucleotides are TGTGCCACGCTGAGCCCGGACACTGAAGCTTTCTTT.

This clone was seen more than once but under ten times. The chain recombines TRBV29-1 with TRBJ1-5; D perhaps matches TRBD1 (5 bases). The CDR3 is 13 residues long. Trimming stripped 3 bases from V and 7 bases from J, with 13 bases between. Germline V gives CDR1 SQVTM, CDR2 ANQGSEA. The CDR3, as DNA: TGCAGCGTTGAGGGGCAGGGCGACCAGCCCCAGCATTTT. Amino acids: CSVEGQGDQPQHF. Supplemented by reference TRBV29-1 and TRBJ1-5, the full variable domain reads SAVISQKPSRDICQRGTSLTIQCQVDSQVTMMFWYRQQPGQSLTLIATANQGSEATYESGFVIDKFPISRPNLTFSTLTVSNMSPEDSSIYLCSVEGQGDQPQHFGDGTRLSIL.

The CDR3 coding sequence is TGCGCCAGCAGCACGGGGTTGTGGGCCTACGAGCAGTACTTC. This sequence encodes CASSTGLWAYEQYF. This chain connects TRBV5-1 to TRBJ2-7, with TRBD2 as a possible D gene (5 bases). CDR3 length: 14 residues. V lost 4 bases and J lost 2, with 13 bases in between. Germline V gives CDR1 SGHRS, CDR2 YFSETQ. Complete variable domain (other parts from reference TRBV5-1 and TRBJ2-7): KAGVTQTPRYLIKTRGQQVTLSCSPISGHRSVSWYQQTPGQGLQFLFEYFSETQRNKGNFPGRFSGRQFSNSRSEMNVSTLELGDSALYLCASSTGLWAYEQYFGPGTRLTVT.

CDR3 protein: CAISQFAGTGSYEQYF. The CDR3 bases are TGTGCCATCAGTCAATTCGCCGGGACAGGATCCTACGAGCAGTACTTC. The chain has TRBV10-3 and TRBJ2-7; 8 bases agree with TRBD1. The CDR3 has 16 amino acids. V shed 5 bases, J shed 1 base, and the junction held 10 bases outside the gene matches. CDR1 and CDR2 from the germline V gene are ENHRY and SYGVKD.

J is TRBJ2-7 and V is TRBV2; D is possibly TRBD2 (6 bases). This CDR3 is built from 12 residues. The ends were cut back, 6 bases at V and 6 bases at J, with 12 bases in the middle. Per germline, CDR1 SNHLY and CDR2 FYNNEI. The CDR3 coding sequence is TGTGCCAGCAGGGGGGGACTTTCCGAGCAGTACTTC. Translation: CASRGGLSEQYF.

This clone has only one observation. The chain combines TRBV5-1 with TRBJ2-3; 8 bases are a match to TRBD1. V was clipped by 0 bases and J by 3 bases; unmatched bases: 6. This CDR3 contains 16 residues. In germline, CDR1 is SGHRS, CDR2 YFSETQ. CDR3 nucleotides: TGCGCCAGCAGCTTGGCCTCGGGACAGGCAACAGATACGCAGTATTTT. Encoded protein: CASSLASGQATDTQYF. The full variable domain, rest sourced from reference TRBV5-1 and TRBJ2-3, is KAGVTQTPRYLIKTRGQQVTLSCSPISGHRSVSWYQQTPGQGLQFLFEYFSETQRNKGNFPGRFSGRQFSNSRSEMNVSTLELGDSALYLCASSLASGQATDTQYFGPGTRLTVL.